A single sample gave rise to the 10 T cell receptor beta chains below, sequenced in a study of monozygotic twins with inflammatory bowel disease. TCRdb derives one entry per CDR3 protein from the 5' RACE reads, leaving out DNA. This sample contains fewer than 350,000 distinct CDR3 sequences. Sequenced material: blood. These receptors originate from a human donor with ulcerative colitis or Crohn's disease, or a healthy co-twin of an affected twin (not recorded which).

This chain uses TRBV5-4 with TRBJ2-3; the TCRdb D gene call, TRBD1, has no DNA to confirm it. The CDR3 is made up of 15 amino acids. Germline assignment: CDR1 SGHNT and CDR2 YYREEE (reference sequence). CDR3 sequence: CASSSTGFHTDTQYF.

The chain recombines TRBV19 with TRBJ2-7; TCRdb designates TRBD1, a call that cannot be tested without DNA. CDR1 LNHDA and CDR2 SQIVND come from the germline V gene (reference sequence). This CDR3 has 14 residues. This CDR3 reads CASSTGQGAFEQYF.

This chain uses TRBV18 with TRBJ2-5; TCRdb's D call, TRBD1, is unchecked because there is no DNA. Germline values: CDR1 KGHSH, CDR2 LQKENI. The CDR3 is made up of 13 amino acids. The CDR3 sequence: CASSPPAGETQYF.

The chain employs TRBV7-9 and TRBJ2-1; TCRdb calls TRBD1, which cannot be checked without DNA. This CDR3 has 12 residues. CDR1 SEHNR and CDR2 FQNEAQ come from the germline V gene (reference sequence). The CDR3 here is CASSSRTYEQFF. The full variable domain, rest sourced from reference TRBV7-9 and TRBJ2-1, is DTGVSQNPRHKITKRGQNVTFRCDPISEHNRLYWYRQTLGQGPEFLTYFQNEAQLEKSRLLSDRFSAERPKGSFSTLEIQRTEQGDSAMYLCASSSRTYEQFFGPGTRLTVL.

The CDR3 spells CASSLGRSYEQYF. This chain connects TRBV7-2 to TRBJ2-7. CDR3 length: 13 residues. The germline gives CDR1 SGHTA, CDR2 FQGNSA.

This chain connects TRBV7-7 to TRBJ2-3; TCRdb returns TRBD1, unconfirmable since there is no DNA. CDR3 length equals 12 residues. The germline gives CDR1 SSHAT, CDR2 FNYEAQ (reference sequence). The CDR3 loop is CASSSIRTVQGF.

The rearrangement uses TRBV4-2 and TRBJ2-2. The CDR3 is made up of 16 amino acids. Germline-derived CDR1 and CDR2 are LGHNA and YNFKEQ. The CDR3 loop is CASSQDSGRGTGELFF.

The V gene is TRBV28, the J gene TRBJ1-1; TCRdb selects TRBD1, and the lack of DNA leaves this call unchecked. Germline values: CDR1 MDHEN, CDR2 SYDVKM. The CDR3 is 15 residues long. CDR3 loop: CASSERQGKRTEAFF.

The chain employs TRBV10-3 and TRBJ1-2. Germline CDR1 reads ENHRY; CDR2 reads SYGVKD. The CDR3 is 13 residues long. The chain's CDR3 is CAIRQTEGYGYTF.

V gene TRBV7-9 combines with J gene TRBJ2-7; the TRBD1 assignment by TCRdb is unverifiable without DNA. The CDR3 has 14 amino acids. CDR1 is SEHNR, CDR2 FQNEAQ, per germline (reference sequence). This chain's CDR3 is CASSGDRNSYEQYF.